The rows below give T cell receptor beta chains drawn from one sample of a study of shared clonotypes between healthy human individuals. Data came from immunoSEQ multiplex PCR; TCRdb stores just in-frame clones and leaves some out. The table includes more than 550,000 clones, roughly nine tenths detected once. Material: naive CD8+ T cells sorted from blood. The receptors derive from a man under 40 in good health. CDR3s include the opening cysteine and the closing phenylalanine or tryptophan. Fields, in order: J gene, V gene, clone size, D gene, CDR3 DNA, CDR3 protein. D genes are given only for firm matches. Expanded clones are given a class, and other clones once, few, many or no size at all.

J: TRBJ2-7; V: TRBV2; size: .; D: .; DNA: TGTGCCAGCATCCCGGGACCGAACATGTACGAGCAGTACTTC; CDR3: CASIPGPNMYEQYF
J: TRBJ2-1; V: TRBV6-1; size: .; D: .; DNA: TGTGCCAGCAGGGCTACAGGGAGCTCCTACAATGAGCAGTTCTTC; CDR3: CASRATGSSYNEQFF
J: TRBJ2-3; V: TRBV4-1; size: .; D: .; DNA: TGCGCCAGCAGCCAAGACGTGGGAACACGGCGGACGCAGTATTTT; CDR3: CASSQDVGTRRTQYF
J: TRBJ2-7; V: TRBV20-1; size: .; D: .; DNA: TGCAGTGCTAGCCCGGACTACGAGCAGTACTTC; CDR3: CSASPDYEQYF
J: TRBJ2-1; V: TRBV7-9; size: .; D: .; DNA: TGTGCCAGCAGCTTTGGGATAGAGCAGTTCTTC; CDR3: CASSFGIEQFF
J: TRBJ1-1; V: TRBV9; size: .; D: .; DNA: TGTGCCAGCAGCGTAGAAGGAGGGAACACTGAAGCTTTCTTT; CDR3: CASSVEGGNTEAFF
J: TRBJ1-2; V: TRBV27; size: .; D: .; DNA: TGTGCCACCAGTCCGGGGCCTTTCTATGGCTACACCTTC; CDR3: CATSPGPFYGYTF
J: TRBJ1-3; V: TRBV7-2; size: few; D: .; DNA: TGTGCCAGCGCCTCTGGAAACACCATATATTTT; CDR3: CASASGNTIYF
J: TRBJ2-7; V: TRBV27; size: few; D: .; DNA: TGTGCCAGCAGTTTAGGGGACATTTACGAGCAGTACTTC; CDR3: CASSLGDIYEQYF
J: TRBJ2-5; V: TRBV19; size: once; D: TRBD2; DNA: TGTGCTAGCGGGAGGCCCGAATTGGACCAGTACTTC; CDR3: CASGRPELDQYF
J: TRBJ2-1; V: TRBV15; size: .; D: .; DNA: TGTGCCACCGGGGACCTCTTCTCCTACAATGAGCAGTTCTTC; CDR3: CATGDLFSYNEQFF